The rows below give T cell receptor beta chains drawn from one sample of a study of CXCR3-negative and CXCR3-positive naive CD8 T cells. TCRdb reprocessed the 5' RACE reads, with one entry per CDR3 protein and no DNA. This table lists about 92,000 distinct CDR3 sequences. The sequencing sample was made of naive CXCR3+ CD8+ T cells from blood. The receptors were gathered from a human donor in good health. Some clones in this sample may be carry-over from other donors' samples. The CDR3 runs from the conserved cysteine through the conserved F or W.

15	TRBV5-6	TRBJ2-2	CASSLQGAYAGELFF
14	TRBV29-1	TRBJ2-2	CSGALAGVTGELFF
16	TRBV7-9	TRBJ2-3	CASSLPRPGHTDTQYF
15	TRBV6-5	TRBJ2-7	CASSSQPWTRDEQYF
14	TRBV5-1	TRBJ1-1	CASSFGAVGTEAFF
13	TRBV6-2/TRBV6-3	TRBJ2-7	CASSLRAAYEQYF
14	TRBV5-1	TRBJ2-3	CASSGASGGDTQYF
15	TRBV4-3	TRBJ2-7	CASSQRWSDSYEQYF
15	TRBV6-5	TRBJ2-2	CASSPRQASPGELFF
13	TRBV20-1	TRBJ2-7	CSAQTGGSYEQYF
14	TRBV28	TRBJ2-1	CASSYNVGYNEQFF
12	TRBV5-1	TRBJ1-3	CASGDGGNTIYF
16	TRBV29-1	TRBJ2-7	CSVELRGDRLPYEQYF
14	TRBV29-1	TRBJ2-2	CSVMGQGPTGELFF
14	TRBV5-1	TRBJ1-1	CASSFGSGQVEAFF
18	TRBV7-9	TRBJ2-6	CAGAASGNPPSGANVLTF
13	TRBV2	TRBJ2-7	CASTKVPTYEQYF
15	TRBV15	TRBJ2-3	CATSVRVGGTDTQYF
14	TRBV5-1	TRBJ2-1	CASSLDSVYNEQFF
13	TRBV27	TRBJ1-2	CASSPGGAGGYTF